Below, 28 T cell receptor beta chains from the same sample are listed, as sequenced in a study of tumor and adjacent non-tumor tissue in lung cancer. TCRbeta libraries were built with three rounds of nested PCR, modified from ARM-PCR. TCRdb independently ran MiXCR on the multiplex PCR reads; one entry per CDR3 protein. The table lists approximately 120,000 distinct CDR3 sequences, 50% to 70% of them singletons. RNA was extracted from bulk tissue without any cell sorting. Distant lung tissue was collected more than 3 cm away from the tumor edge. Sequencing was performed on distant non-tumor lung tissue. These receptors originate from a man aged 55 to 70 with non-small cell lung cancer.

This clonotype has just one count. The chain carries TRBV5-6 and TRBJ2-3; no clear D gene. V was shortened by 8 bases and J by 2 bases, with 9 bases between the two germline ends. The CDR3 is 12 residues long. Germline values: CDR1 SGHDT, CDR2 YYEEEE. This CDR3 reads CASSPITDTQYF. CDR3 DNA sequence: TGTGCCAGTAGCCCGATCACAGATACGCAGTATTTT.

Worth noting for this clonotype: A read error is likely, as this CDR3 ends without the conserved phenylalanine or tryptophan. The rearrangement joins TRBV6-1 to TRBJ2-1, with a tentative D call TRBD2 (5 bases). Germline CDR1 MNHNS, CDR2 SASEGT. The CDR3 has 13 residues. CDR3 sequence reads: CANSPFGGPEQFS. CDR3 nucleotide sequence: TGTGCCAACAGTCCGTTTGGAGGACCCGAGCAGTTCTCC.

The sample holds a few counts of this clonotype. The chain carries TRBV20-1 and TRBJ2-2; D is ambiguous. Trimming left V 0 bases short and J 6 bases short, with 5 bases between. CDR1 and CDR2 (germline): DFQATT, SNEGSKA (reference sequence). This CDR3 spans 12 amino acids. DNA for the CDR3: TGCAGTGCTAGAGAGGGTCCCGGGGAGCTGTTTTTT. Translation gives CSAREGPGELFF.

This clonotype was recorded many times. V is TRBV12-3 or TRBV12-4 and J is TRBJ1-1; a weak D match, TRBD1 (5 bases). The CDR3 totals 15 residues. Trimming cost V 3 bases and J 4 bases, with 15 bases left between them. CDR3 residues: CASSFGGRLATEAFF. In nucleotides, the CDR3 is TGTGCCAGCAGTTTTGGGGGAAGGCTAGCCACTGAAGCTTTCTTT.

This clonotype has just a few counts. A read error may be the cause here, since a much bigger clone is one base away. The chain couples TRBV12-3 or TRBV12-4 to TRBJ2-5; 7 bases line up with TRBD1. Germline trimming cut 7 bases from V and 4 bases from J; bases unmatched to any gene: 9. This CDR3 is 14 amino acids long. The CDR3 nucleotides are TGTGCCAGCAACATAGGGGGCTACCGAGAGACCCAGTACTTC. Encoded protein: CASNIGGYRETQYF.

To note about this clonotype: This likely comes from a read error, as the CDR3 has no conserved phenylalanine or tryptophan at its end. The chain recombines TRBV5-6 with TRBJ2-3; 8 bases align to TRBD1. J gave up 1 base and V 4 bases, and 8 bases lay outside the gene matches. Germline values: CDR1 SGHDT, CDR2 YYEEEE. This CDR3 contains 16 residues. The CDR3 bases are TGTGCCAGCAGCCCCGGCAGGGGGCGGGGCACAGATACGCAGTATTTA. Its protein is CASSPGRGRGTDTQYL.

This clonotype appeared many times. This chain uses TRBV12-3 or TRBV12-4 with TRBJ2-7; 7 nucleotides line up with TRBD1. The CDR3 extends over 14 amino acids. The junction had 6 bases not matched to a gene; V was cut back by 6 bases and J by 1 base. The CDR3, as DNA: TGTGCCAGCAGGGGCCCGGGACAGTCCTACGAGCAGTACTTC. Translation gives CASRGPGQSYEQYF.

This CDR3 reads CSATGAYNEQFF. CDR3 coding DNA: TGCAGTGCTACGGGCGCCTACAATGAGCAGTTCTTC. V gene TRBV20-1 combines with J gene TRBJ2-1; D remains ambiguous. Germline CDR1 reads DFQATT; CDR2 reads SNEGSKA (reference sequence). With 4 bases removed from V and 2 bases from J, the gap between germline ends came to 6 bases. CDR3 size: 12 residues.

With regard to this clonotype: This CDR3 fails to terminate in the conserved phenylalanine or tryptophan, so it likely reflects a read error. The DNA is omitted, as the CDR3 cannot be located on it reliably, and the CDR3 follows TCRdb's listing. CDR3 amino acids: CASSRDRGHWERFS. The J gene is TRBJ2-2, the V gene TRBV11-1; the D call TRBD1 from the table was never checked on the DNA. The CDR3 length equals 14 residues, ends included. CDR1 is SGHAT, CDR2 FQDESV, per germline (reference sequence).

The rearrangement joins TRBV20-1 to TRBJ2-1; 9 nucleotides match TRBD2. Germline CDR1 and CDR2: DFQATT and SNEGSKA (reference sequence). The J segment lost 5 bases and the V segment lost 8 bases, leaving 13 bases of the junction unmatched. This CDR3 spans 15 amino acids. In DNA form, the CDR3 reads TGCAGTACTGTACCCGGGACTAGCCTAAACAATGAGCAGTTCTTC. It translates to CSTVPGTSLNNEQFF.

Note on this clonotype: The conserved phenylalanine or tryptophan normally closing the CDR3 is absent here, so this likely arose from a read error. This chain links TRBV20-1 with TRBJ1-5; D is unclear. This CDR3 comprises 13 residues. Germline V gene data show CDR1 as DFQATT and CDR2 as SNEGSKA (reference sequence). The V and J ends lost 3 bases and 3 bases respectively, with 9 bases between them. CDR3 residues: CSARKIVNQPQHL. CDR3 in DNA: TGCAGTGCTAGGAAGATAGTCAATCAGCCCCAGCATCTT.

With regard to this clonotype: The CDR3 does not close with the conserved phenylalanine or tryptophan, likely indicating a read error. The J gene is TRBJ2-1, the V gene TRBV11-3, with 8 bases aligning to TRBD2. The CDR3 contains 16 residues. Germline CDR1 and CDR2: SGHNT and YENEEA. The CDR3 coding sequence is TGTGCCAGCAGCTTATACTCGGGAGCGGGGGACAACGAGCAGTTCTCC. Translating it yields CASSLYSGAGDNEQFS.

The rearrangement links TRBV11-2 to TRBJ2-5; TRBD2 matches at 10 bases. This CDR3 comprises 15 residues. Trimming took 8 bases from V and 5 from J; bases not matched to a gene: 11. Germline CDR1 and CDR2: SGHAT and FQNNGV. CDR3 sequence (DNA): TGTGCCAGCCCCCGTACTAGCGGGGTGGGGGAGACCCAGTACTTC. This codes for CASPRTSGVGETQYF.

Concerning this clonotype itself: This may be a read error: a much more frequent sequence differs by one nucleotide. CDR3 protein: CASSTLDVLGGHTF. The CDR3 coding sequence is TGTGCCAGCAGTACCCTCGACGTCCTTGGAGGCCACACCTTC. The genes are TRBV6-1 and TRBJ1-2; D gene ambiguous. Germline loops: CDR1 MNHNS, CDR2 SASEGT. This CDR3 has 14 residues. Deletions cut 5 bases from V and 12 bases from J, with 22 bases between.

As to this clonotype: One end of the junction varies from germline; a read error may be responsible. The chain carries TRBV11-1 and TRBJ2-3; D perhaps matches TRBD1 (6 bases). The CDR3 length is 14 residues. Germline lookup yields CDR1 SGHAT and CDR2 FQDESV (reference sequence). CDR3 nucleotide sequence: TGTGTCAGCGGCACTCAACAGGGCTCAGATACGCAGTATTTT. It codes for CVSGTQQGSDTQYF.

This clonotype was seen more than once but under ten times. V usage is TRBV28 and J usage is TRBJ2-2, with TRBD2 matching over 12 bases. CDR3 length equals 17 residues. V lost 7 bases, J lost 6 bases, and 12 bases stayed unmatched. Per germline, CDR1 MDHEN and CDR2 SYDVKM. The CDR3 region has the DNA TGTGCCAGCACACCCCCAGGACTAGCGGGATTTTCCGGGGAGCTGTTTTTT. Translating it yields CASTPPGLAGFSGELFF. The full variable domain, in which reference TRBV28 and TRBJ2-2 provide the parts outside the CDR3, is DVKVTQSSRYLVKRTGEKVFLECVQDMDHENMFWYRQDPGLGLRLIYFSYDVKMKEKGDIPEGYSVSREKKERFSLILESASTNQTSMYLCASTPPGLAGFSGELFFGEGSRLTVL.

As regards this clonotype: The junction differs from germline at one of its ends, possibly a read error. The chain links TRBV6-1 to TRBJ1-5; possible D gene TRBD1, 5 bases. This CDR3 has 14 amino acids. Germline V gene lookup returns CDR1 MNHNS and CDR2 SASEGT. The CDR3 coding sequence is TGTGCCAACAGGCGAGGCGATCGCAATCAGCCCCATCATTTT. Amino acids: CANRRGDRNQPHHF.

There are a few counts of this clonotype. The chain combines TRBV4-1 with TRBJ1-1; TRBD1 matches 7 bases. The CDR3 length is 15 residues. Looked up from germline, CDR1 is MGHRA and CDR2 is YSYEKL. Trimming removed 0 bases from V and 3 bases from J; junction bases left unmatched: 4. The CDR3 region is CASSQDEGADTEAFF. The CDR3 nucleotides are TGCGCCAGCAGCCAAGACGAGGGGGCGGACACTGAAGCTTTCTTT.

Here the CDR3 reads CASSSGGNEQFF. The CDR3 coding sequence is TGTGCCAGCAGCTCGGGGGGCAATGAGCAGTTCTTC. The rearrangement links TRBV5-4 to TRBJ2-1; TRBD2 matches 7 bases. Germline CDR1 is SGHNT and CDR2 is YYREEE (reference sequence). Losses at the gene ends were 3 bases for V and 6 bases for J; bases not matched to a gene: 0. This CDR3 comprises 12 residues.

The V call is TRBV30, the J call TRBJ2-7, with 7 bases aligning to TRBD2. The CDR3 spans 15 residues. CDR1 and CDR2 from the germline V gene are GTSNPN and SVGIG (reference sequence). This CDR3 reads CAWSVTGGGSAEKYV. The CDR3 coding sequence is TGTGCCTGGAGTGTCACTGGCGGGGGATCGGCCGAGAAGTACGTC.

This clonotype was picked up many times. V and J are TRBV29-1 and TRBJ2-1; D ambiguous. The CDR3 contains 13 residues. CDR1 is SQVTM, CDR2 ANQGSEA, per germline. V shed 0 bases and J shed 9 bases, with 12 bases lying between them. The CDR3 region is CSVEETGHSEQFF. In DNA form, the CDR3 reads TGCAGCGTTGAAGAGACTGGGCACAGTGAGCAGTTCTTC.

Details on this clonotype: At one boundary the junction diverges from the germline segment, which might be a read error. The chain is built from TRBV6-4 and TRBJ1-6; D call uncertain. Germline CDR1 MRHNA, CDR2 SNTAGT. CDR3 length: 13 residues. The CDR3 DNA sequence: TGTGTCAGCAAAGGAACAGATAATTCACCCCTCCACTTT. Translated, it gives CVSKGTDNSPLHF.

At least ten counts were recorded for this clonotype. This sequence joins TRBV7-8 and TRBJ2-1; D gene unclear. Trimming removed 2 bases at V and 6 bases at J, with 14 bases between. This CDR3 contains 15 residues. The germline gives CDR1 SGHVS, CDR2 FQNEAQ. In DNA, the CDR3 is TGTGCCAGCAGCTTATATTTGCTAAACCGCAATGAGCAGTTCTTC. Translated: CASSLYLLNRNEQFF.

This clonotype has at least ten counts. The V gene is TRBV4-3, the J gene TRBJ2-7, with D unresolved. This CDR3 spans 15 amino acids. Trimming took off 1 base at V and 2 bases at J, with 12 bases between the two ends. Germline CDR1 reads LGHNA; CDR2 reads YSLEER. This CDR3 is CASSQVKGTTYEQYF. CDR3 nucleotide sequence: TGCGCCAGCAGCCAAGTGAAGGGAACCACCTACGAGCAGTACTTC.

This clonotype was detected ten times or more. CDR3 nucleotide sequence: TGCAGCGTTGATTTTTTCGCAGATACGCAGTATTTT. Its translation is CSVDFFADTQYF. V is TRBV29-1 and J is TRBJ2-3; D not certain. The V and J ends lost 3 bases and 4 bases respectively, with 8 bases between them. Germline-derived CDR1 and CDR2 are SQVTM and ANQGSEA. The CDR3 runs 12 residues.

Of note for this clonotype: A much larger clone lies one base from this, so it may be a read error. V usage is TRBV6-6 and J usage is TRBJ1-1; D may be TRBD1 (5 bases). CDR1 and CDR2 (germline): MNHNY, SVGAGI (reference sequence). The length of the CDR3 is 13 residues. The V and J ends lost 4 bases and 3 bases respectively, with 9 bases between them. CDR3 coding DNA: TGTGCCAGCAGTTGGCAGGGTGACACTGAAGCTTTCTTT. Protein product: CASSWQGDTEAFF.

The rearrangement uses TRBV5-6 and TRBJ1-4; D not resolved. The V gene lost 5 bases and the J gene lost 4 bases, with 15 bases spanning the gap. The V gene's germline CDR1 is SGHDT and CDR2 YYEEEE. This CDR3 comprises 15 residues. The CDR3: CASSLNDSGNEKLFF. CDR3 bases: TGTGCCAGCAGTTTGAATGACTCGGGTAATGAAAAACTGTTTTTT.

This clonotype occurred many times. This CDR3 reads CASRQRGVLDEQFF. The CDR3 DNA reads as TGTGCCAGCAGACAGCGGGGGGTATTGGATGAGCAGTTCTTC. This chain joins TRBV6-1 and TRBJ2-1; 9 positions agree with TRBD2. Unmatched junction bases numbered 8, after V lost 6 bases and J lost 8 bases. Per germline, CDR1 MNHNS and CDR2 SASEGT. The CDR3 spans 14 residues.